The 24 T cell receptor beta chains reported below all come from one sample, sequenced in a study of shared clonotypes between healthy human individuals. Produced via immunoSEQ multiplex PCR; TCRdb's table is partial and in-frame only. Among about a million clones listed, around 75% were seen once. What was sequenced was memory CD4+ T cells sorted from blood. Stated subset: CD45RA-negative fraction. Receptor source: a young man in good health.

The sample holds a few counts of this clone. This sequence joins TRBV19 and TRBJ1-5, with a weak D call TRBD1 (6 bases). Germline V gene sequence: CDR1 LNHDA, CDR2 SQIVND (reference sequence). This CDR3 comprises 14 residues. V dropped 8 bases and J dropped 3 bases, with 14 bases sitting between them. The chain's CDR3 is CASQETGFNQPQHF. Here the CDR3 DNA reads TGTGCCAGTCAAGAAACAGGGTTCAATCAGCCCCAGCATTTT. Full variable domain (remainder filled in from reference TRBV19 and TRBJ1-5): DGGITQSPKYLFRKEGQNVTLSCEQNLNHDAMYWYRQDPGQGLRLIYYSQIVNDFQKGDIAEGYSVSREKKESFPLTVTSAQKNPTAFYLCASQETGFNQPQHFGDGTRLSIL.

In DNA, the CDR3 is TGTGCCAGCGGGACTAGCGGGTTCAACACAGATACGCAGTATTTT. It translates to CASGTSGFNTDTQYF. The chain uses TRBV28 and TRBJ2-3; 12 positions match TRBD2. The germline V gene has CDR1 MDHEN and CDR2 SYDVKM. The J segment lost 2 bases and the V segment lost 8 bases, leaving 5 bases of the junction unmatched. This CDR3 is built from 15 residues.

The chain has TRBV7-2 and TRBJ2-3, with D perhaps assigned TRBD1 or TRBD2 (5 bases each). V was trimmed by 0 bases and J by 4 bases, leaving 14 bases between them. This CDR3 region has 16 residues. Germline CDR1 SGHTA, CDR2 FQGNSA. CDR3 DNA: TGTGCCAGCAGCTTAGCCGGGGCCGCGAGTGCAGATACGCAGTATTTT. Residues: CASSLAGAASADTQYF.

V is TRBV28 and J is TRBJ2-3, with a weak D call TRBD1 (5 bases). Germline V gene lookup returns CDR1 MDHEN and CDR2 SYDVKM. This CDR3 has 15 amino acids. V was clipped by 3 bases and J by 0 bases, with 10 bases between them. The CDR3 bases are TGTGCCAGCAGTTTCTCCTGGGGCAGCACAGATACGCAGTATTTT. It encodes CASSFSWGSTDTQYF.

This chain connects TRBV9 to TRBJ1-3, with D perhaps TRBD1 (5 bases). V gave up 3 bases and J gave up 0 bases, with 10 bases separating them. This CDR3 contains 15 residues. Germline V gene sequence: CDR1 SGDLS, CDR2 YYNGEE. The CDR3 sequence is CASSGGTYSGNTIYF. CDR3 nucleotides: TGTGCCAGCAGCGGAGGGACGTACTCTGGAAACACCATATATTTT.

The chain combines TRBV27 with TRBJ2-5; D is possibly TRBD1 (5 bases). V was trimmed by 6 bases and J by 8 bases, leaving 16 bases between them. The length of the CDR3 is 13 residues. CDR1 and CDR2 from the germline V gene are MNHEY and SMNVEV (reference sequence). In DNA, the CDR3 is TGTGCCAGCAGGCAGACTGGGGCCAAAACCCAGTACTTC. Protein product: CASRQTGAKTQYF.

The rearrangement joins TRBV28 to TRBJ1-4, with 10 positions matching TRBD1. The CDR3 has 19 amino acids. Germline CDR1 is MDHEN and CDR2 is SYDVKM. Trimming took 9 bases from V and 8 from J; bases not matched to a gene: 24. CDR3 DNA: TGTGCCAGATCGACAGGGGGCGAATATGGGAGATGTGGTCCGGAAAAACTGTTTTTT. As protein: CARSTGGEYGRCGPEKLFF.

The chain has TRBV18 and TRBJ2-7; D not certain. V lost 0 bases to trimming and J lost 5 bases, with 8 bases between them. The CDR3 is 13 amino acids. CDR1 is KGHSH and CDR2 is LQKENI in the germline V gene. In nucleotides, the CDR3 is TGTGCCAGCTCACCACCGTCCGTCAACGAGCAGTACTTC. This sequence encodes CASSPPSVNEQYF.

The V and J genes are TRBV5-1 and TRBJ2-3; 11 nucleotides align to TRBD2. CDR1 and CDR2 (germline): SGHRS, YFSETQ. This CDR3 is 15 amino acids long. With 0 bases clipped from V and 7 bases from J, the junction kept 4 bases outside the gene matches. This CDR3 reads CASSLGTSGFNTQYF. Written as DNA, the CDR3 is TGCGCCAGCAGCTTGGGGACTAGCGGGTTTAATACGCAGTATTTT.

The V gene is TRBV27, the J gene TRBJ2-7; TRBD1 agrees at 11 bases. V gave up 3 bases and J gave up 3 bases; unmatched junction bases: 16. From germline, CDR1 is MNHEY and CDR2 SMNVEV (reference sequence). This CDR3 has 19 amino acids. The CDR3 DNA sequence: TGTGCCAGCAGTTTTGGAGGGACAGGGGGACTCGGGGTACGCTACGAGCAGTACTTC. It translates to CASSFGGTGGLGVRYEQYF.

The chain recombines TRBV16 with TRBJ1-6; D is unclear. The ends were cut back, 4 bases at V and 7 bases at J, with 8 bases in the middle. The CDR3 loop spans 13 amino acids. Germline V CDR1 and CDR2: KGHSY, FQNENV. In DNA form, the CDR3 reads TGTGCCAGCAGCCCCCAGAACAATTCACCCCTCCACTTT. It is translated as CASSPQNNSPLHF. Using reference TRBV16 and TRBJ1-6 for the parts outside the CDR3, the full variable domain is GEEVAQTPKHLVRGEGQKAKLYCAPIKGHSYVFWYQQVLKNEFKFLISFQNENVFDETGMPKERFSAKCLPNSPCSLEIQATKLEDSAVYFCASSPQNNSPLHFGNGTRLTVT.

The CDR3 nucleotides read TGTGCCAGCAGTGGGGGACTAGTCTCCTACGAGCAGTACTTC. Encoded protein: CASSGGLVSYEQYF. V is TRBV6-6 and J is TRBJ2-7, with 8 nucleotides matching TRBD2. Germline loops: CDR1 MNHNY, CDR2 SVGAGI (reference sequence). There are 14 residues in the CDR3. V gave up 5 bases and J gave up 0 bases; unmatched junction bases: 3.

This chain joins TRBV5-1 and TRBJ2-2, with a weak D call TRBD1 (6 bases). The ends were cut back, 2 bases at V and 5 bases at J, with 10 bases in the middle. The CDR3 loop spans 14 amino acids. Germline assignment: CDR1 SGHRS and CDR2 YFSETQ. CDR3 in amino acids: CASSFRGITGELFF. Here the CDR3 DNA reads TGCGCCAGCAGCTTCAGGGGAATAACCGGGGAGCTGTTTTTT.

This rearrangement joins TRBV4-1 to TRBJ2-5; TRBD2 matches 7 bases. CDR3 length equals 19 residues. V shed 0 bases and J 2 bases; nucleotides not matched to a gene: 15. The germline CDR1 and CDR2 sequences are MGHRA and YSYEKL. CDR3 sequence: CASSQDITSGKLTQETQYF. The CDR3 DNA reads as TGCGCCAGCAGCCAAGATATCACGAGCGGGAAGTTAACGCAAGAGACCCAGTACTTC.

This clone turned up a few times. The rearrangement links TRBV18 to TRBJ1-2; tentative D call: TRBD1 (6 bases). Deletions cut 3 bases from V and 3 bases from J, with 14 bases between. CDR3 length equals 15 residues. Looked up from germline, CDR1 is KGHSH and CDR2 is LQKENI. CDR3 coding DNA: TGTGCCAGCTCACCTGAACAGGGCGAGGACTATGGCTACACCTTC. Protein product: CASSPEQGEDYGYTF.

The chain links TRBV7-7 to TRBJ2-7; TRBD1 matches at 7 bases. Germline lookup yields CDR1 SSHAT and CDR2 FNYEAQ (reference sequence). The CDR3 has 11 residues. The CDR3 DNA follows: TGTGCTAGCGCTTGGGCGGCAGGGGGTCAAGTC. It specifies CASAWAAGGQV.

Of note for this clone: This may be a read error, as it is one base from a much larger clone. Other DNA sequences from this sample encode an identical CDR3 as well. This chain uses TRBV13 with TRBJ2-1; the D is unclear. Looked up from germline, CDR1 is PRHDT and CDR2 is FYEKMQ (reference sequence). The CDR3 totals 13 residues. This CDR3 reads CASSLGLNNEQFF. For the CDR3, the DNA is TGTGCCAGCAGCTTAGGACTTAACAATGAACAGTTCTTC.

This clone is a singleton in its sample. The chain links TRBV29-1 to TRBJ2-5, with 9 bases lining up with TRBD2. With V trimmed by 3 bases and J by 4 bases, 9 bases remained unmatched. This CDR3 region has 15 residues. CDR1 is SQVTM and CDR2 is ANQGSEA in the germline V gene. CDR3 protein: CSVEALAGLGETQYF. Here the CDR3 DNA reads TGCAGCGTTGAGGCCCTAGCGGGACTTGGAGAGACCCAGTACTTC.

The rearrangement links TRBV11-1 to TRBJ2-3, with D possibly being TRBD1 (5 bases). Trimming shortened V by 1 base and J by 0 bases, and 8 bases separated the two germline ends. Germline lookup yields CDR1 SGHAT and CDR2 FQDESV (reference sequence). This CDR3 contains 15 residues. CDR3 residues: CASSLVGASTDTQYF. CDR3 nucleotide sequence: TGTGCCAGCAGCTTAGTAGGGGCTAGCACAGATACGCAGTATTTT.

This clone was counted many times. CDR3: CAISELVSGGSGGYTF. The DNA for the CDR3 is TGTGCCATCAGTGAGTTAGTATCAGGGGGCTCAGGTGGCTACACCTTC. The rearrangement joins TRBV10-3 to TRBJ1-2, with 8 positions matching TRBD1. Unmatched junction bases numbered 11, after V lost 1 base and J lost 7 bases. The CDR3 is made up of 16 amino acids. CDR1 and CDR2 from the germline V gene are ENHRY and SYGVKD.

This clone was observed a few times. The genes are TRBV28 and TRBJ1-5, with 12 positions matching TRBD1. This CDR3 region has 17 residues. V was clipped by 4 bases and J by 2 bases; unmatched bases: 6. Germline loops: CDR1 MDHEN, CDR2 SYDVKM. The CDR3 is CASSSGTGGAGNQPQHF. DNA for the CDR3: TGTGCCAGCAGTTCTGGGACAGGGGGCGCGGGCAATCAGCCCCAGCATTTT. The entire variable domain, with the rest obtained from reference TRBV28 and TRBJ1-5, is as follows: DVKVTQSSRYLVKRTGEKVFLECVQDMDHENMFWYRQDPGLGLRLIYFSYDVKMKEKGDIPEGYSVSREKKERFSLILESASTNQTSMYLCASSSGTGGAGNQPQHFGDGTRLSIL.

The J gene is TRBJ1-6, the V gene TRBV5-4; D is ambiguous. This CDR3 is 16 amino acids long. Germline V gene data show CDR1 as SGHNT and CDR2 as YYREEE (reference sequence). V was trimmed by 3 bases and J by 5 bases, leaving 15 bases between them. The CDR3 nucleotides are TGTGCCAGCAGCTCGAAGAGCGGTTTTAATAATTCACCCCTCCACTTT. This translates into CASSSKSGFNNSPLHF.

The chain joins TRBV27 to TRBJ2-7; 10 bases map to TRBD2. This CDR3 comprises 14 residues. After removal of 6 bases from V and 3 bases from J, the junction contained 5 bases not matched to a gene. CDR1 is MNHEY, CDR2 SMNVEV, per germline (reference sequence). Here the CDR3 reads CASSLGLASYEQYF. The CDR3 DNA is TGTGCCAGCAGCTTGGGACTAGCGAGCTACGAGCAGTACTTC.

The V call is TRBV19, the J call TRBJ2-3, with TRBD2 matching over 8 bases. CDR3 length: 16 residues. Looked up from germline, CDR1 is LNHDA and CDR2 is SQIVND (reference sequence). Losses at the gene ends were 4 bases for V and 0 bases for J; bases not matched to a gene: 6. The CDR3 nucleotides are TGTGCCAGTAGTAATCCTAGCGGGCCGAGCACAGATACGCAGTATTTT. It encodes CASSNPSGPSTDTQYF.